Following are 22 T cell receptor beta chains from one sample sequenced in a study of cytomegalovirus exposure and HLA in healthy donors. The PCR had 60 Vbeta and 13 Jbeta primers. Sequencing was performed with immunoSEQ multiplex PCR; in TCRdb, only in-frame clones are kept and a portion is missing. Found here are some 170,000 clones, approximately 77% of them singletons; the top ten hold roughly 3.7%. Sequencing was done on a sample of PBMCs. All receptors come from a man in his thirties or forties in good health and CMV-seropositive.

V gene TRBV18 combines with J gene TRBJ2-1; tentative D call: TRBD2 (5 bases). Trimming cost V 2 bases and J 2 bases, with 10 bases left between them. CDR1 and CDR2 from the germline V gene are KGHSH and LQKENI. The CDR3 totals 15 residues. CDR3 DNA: TGTGCCAGCTCACCAGCGGGCCCCCCCTACAATGAGCAGTTCTTC. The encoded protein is CASSPAGPPYNEQFF.

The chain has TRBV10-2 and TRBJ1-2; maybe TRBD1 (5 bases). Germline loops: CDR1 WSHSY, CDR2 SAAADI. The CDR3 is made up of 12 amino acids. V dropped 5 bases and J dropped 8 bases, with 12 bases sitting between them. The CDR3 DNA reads TGCGCCAGCAGTCCCAGGGAACGAGGCTACACCTTC. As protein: CASSPRERGYTF.

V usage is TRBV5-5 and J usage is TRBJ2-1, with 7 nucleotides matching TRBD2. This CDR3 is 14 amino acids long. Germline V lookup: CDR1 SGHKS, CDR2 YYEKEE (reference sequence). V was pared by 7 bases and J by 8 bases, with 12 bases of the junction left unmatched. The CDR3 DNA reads TGTGCCAGCCTAGACACCAAGGCGGGGGATGAGCAGTTCTTC. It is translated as CASLDTKAGDEQFF.

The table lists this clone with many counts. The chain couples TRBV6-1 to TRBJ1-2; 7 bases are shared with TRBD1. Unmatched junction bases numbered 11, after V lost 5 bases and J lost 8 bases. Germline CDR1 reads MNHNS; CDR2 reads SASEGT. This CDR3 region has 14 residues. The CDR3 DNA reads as TGTGCCAGCAGTCGACAGGGACGGGGAGAGGGCTACACCTTC. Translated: CASSRQGRGEGYTF.

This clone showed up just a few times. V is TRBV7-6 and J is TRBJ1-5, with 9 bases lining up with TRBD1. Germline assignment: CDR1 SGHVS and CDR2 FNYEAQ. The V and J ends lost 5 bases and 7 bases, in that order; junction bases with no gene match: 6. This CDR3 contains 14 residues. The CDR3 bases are TGTGCCAGCAGCCAGGGACAGGGTGGGCAGCCCCAGCATTTT. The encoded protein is CASSQGQGGQPQHF.

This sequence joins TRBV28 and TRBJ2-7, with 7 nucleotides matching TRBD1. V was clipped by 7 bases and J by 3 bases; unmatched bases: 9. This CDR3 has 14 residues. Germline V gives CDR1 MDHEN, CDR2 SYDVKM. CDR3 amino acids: CASKRTGSVYEQYF. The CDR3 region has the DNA TGTGCCAGCAAACGGACAGGTTCAGTCTACGAGCAGTACTTC.

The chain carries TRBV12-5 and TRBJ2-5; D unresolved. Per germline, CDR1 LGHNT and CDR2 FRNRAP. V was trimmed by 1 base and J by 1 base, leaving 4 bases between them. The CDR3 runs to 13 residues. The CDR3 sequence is CASGLGGQETQYF. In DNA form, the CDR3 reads TGTGCTAGTGGTTTGGGCGGCCAAGAGACCCAGTACTTC.

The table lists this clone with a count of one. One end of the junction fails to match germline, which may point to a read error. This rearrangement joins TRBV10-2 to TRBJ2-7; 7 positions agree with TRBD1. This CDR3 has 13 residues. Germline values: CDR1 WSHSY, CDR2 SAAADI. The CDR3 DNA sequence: TGTGCCAGCAGTGGGGACAGTACCTACGAGCAGTACTTC. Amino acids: CASSGDSTYEQYF.

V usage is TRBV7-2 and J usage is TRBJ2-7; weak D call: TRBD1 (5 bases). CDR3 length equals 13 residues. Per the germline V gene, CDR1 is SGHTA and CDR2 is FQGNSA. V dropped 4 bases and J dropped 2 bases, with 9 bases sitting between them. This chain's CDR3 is CASSSDTTYEQYF. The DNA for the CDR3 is TGTGCCAGCAGCTCGGACACAACCTACGAGCAGTACTTC.

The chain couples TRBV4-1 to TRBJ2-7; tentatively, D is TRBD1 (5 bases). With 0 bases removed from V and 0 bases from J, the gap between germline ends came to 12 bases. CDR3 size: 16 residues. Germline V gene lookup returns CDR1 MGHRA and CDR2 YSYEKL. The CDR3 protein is CASSQDDSLSSYEQYF. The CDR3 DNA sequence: TGCGCCAGCAGCCAAGATGACAGCCTGAGCTCCTACGAGCAGTACTTC.

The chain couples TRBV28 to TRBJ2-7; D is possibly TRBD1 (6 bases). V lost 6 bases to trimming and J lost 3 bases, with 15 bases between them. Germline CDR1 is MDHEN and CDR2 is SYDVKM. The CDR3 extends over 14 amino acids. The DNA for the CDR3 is TGTGCCAGCAGCCCGGGACATCTGATCTACGAGCAGTACTTC. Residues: CASSPGHLIYEQYF.

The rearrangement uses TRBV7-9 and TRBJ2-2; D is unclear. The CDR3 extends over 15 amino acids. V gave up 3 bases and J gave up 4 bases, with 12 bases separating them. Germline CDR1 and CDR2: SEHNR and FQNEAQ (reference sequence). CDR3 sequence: CASSFLLPSTGELFF. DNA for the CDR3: TGTGCCAGCAGCTTTTTGCTCCCCAGCACCGGGGAGCTGTTTTTT. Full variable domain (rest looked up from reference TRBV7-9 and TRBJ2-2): DTGVSQNPRHKITKRGQNVTFRCDPISEHNRLYWYRQTLGQGPEFLTYFQNEAQLEKSRLLSDRFSAERPKGSFSTLEIQRTEQGDSAMYLCASSFLLPSTGELFFGEGSRLTVL.

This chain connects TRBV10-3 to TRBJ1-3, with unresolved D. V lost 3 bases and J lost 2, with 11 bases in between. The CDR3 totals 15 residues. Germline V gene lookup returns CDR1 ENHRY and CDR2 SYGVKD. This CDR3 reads CAISDPARTGNTIYF. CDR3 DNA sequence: TGTGCCATCAGTGACCCCGCCAGGACTGGAAACACCATATATTTT.

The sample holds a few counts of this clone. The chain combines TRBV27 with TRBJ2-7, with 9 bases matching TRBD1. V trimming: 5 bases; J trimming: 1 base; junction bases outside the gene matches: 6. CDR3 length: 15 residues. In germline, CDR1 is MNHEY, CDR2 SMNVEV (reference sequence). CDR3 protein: CASSLSGTGSYEQYF. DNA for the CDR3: TGTGCCAGCAGTCTTTCCGGGACAGGGTCCTACGAGCAGTACTTC.

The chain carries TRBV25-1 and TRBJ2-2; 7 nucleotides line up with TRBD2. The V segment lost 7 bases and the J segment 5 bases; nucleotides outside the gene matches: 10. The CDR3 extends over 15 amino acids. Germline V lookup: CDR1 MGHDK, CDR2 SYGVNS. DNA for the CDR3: TGTGCCAGCACTCCCGTGGGGAGGGAAACCGGGGAGCTGTTTTTT. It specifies CASTPVGRETGELFF. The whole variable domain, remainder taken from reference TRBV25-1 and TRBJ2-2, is EADIYQTPRYLVIGTGKKITLECSQTMGHDKMYWYQQDPGMELHLIHYSYGVNSTEKGDLSSESTVSRIRTEHFPLTLESARPSHTSQYLCASTPVGRETGELFFGEGSRLTVL.

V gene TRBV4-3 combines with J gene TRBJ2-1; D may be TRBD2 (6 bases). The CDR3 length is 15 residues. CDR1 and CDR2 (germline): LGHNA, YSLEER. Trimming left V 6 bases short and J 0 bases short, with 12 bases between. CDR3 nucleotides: TGCGCCAGCAGACGTGGACTAAACTCCTACAATGAGCAGTTCTTC. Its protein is CASRRGLNSYNEQFF.

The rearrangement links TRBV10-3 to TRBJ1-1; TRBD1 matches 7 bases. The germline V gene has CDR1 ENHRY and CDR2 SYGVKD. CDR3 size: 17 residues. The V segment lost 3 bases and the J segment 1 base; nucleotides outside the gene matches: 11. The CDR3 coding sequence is TGTGCCATCAGTGACGACAGGGTAGAGCTGAGGAACACTGAAGCTTTCTTT. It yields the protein CAISDDRVELRNTEAFF.

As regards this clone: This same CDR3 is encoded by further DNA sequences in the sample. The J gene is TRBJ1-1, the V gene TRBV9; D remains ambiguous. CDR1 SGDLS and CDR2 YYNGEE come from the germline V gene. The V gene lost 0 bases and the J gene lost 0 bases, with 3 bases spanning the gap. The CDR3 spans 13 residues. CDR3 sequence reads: CASSVAVNTEAFF. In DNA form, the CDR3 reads TGTGCCAGCAGCGTAGCAGTGAACACTGAAGCTTTCTTT.

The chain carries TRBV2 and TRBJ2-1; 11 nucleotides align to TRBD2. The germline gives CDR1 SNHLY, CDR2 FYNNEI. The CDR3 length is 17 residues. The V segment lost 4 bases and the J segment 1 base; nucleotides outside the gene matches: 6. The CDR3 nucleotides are TGTGCCAGCAGTGGTAGCGGGGGGGTTAGGTCCTACAATGAGCAGTTCTTC. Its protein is CASSGSGGVRSYNEQFF.

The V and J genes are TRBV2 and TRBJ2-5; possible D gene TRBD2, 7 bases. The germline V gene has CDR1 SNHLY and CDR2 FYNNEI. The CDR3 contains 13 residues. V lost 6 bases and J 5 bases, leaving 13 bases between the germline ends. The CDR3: CASRLGGAETQYF. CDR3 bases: TGTGCCAGCAGACTAGGGGGGGCCGAGACCCAGTACTTC.

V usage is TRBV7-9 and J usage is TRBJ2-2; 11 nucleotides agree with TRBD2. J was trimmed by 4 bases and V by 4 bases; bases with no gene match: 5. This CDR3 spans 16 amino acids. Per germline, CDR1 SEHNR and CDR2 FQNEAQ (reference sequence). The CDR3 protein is CASSSLAGGSTGELFF. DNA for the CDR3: TGTGCCAGCAGCTCCCTAGCGGGGGGCTCCACCGGGGAGCTGTTTTTT.

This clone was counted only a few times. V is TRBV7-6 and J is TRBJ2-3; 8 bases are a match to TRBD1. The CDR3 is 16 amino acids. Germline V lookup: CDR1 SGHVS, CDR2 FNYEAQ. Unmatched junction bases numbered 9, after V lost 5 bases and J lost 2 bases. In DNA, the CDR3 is TGTGCCAGCAGCCCCCGGACAGGGTCAACCACAGATACGCAGTATTTT. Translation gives CASSPRTGSTTDTQYF.